The sample holds many counts of the clone carrying this T cell receptor beta chain. No antigen is known for it. Study donors comprised healthy, HIV-negative adults devoid of recent acute infection or vaccination. These data originate in a study of shared clonotypes between healthy human individuals. Study-wide results and limits: Researchers found naive subsets generally carried larger estimated richness than memory subsets.

Method: immunoSEQ multiplex PCR; TCRdb's copy keeps in-frame clones and lacks some. The table records some 2 million clones, roughly 94% of them present only once. The TCR originated in a man aged 18 to 35 in good health. The sample taken for sequencing was naive CD4+ T cells sorted from blood. Documented subset: CD45RA+ positively selected.

CDR3 residues: CASRDHSGNTIYF. CDR3 in DNA: TGCGCCAGTAGGGACCACTCTGGAAACACCATATATTTT. V and J are TRBV5-1 and TRBJ1-3; a possible D gene is TRBD1 (5 bases). Germline V gene sequence: CDR1 SGHRS, CDR2 YFSETQ. Trimming took off 8 bases at V and 0 bases at J, with 9 bases between the two ends. The CDR3 loop spans 13 amino acids.